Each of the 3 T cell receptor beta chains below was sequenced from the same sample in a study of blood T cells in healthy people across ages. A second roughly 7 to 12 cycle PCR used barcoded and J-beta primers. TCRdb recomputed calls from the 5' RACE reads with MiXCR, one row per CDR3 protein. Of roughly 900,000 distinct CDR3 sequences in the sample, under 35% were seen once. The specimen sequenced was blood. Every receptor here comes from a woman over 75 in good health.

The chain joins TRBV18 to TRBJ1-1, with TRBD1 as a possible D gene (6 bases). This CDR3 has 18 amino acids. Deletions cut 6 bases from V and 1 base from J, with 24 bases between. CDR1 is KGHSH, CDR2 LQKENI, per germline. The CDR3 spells CASSLIATGWGANTEAFF. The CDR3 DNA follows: TGTGCCAGCTCGCTAATCGCAACAGGGTGGGGGGCGAACACTGAAGCTTTCTTT.

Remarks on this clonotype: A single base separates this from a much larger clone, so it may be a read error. In DNA form, the CDR3 reads TGTACCAGCAGGCGAAGACGCGGATTCTACGAGCAGTACTTC. It translates to CTSRRRRGFYEQYF. J is TRBJ2-7 and V is TRBV6-2 or TRBV6-3, with D unresolved. Germline V gives CDR1 MNHEY, CDR2 SVGEGT. CDR3 length equals 14 residues.

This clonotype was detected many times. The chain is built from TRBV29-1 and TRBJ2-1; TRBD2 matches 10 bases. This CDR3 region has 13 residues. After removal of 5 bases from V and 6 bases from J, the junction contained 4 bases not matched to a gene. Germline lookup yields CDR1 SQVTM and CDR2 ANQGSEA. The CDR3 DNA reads TGCAGCGTTATAGCGGGAGGCCTCAATGAGCAGTTCTTC. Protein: CSVIAGGLNEQFF.